This TCR beta chain was recorded in a study of OX40 agonist ivuxolimab in advanced cancers. On the study more broadly: Patients received intravenous ivuxolimab every 2 weeks at 0.01 to 10 mg/kg. The eligibility criteria allowed prior anti-PD-1, anti-PD-L1 or anti-CTLA-4 therapy, and 30% to 40% had some.

Prior autoimmune disease or systemic immunosuppression barred patients. The CDR3 extends over 16 amino acids. The V end was cut by 0 bases, the J end by 2 bases, with 11 bases between. Germline-derived CDR1 and CDR2 are SGHDN and FVKESK. Sequenced by immunoSEQ multiplex PCR; TCRdb stores in-frame clones only, minus some. The data show tens of thousands of clones, with approximately 83% seen just once and roughly 1.5% held by the top ten. The chain has TRBV14 and TRBJ2-1; D gene uncertain. Sample: CD4+ or CD8+ T cells sorted from blood, taken in a trial of the OX40 agonist ivuxolimab. The receptor comes from an adult with an advanced solid tumor such as melanoma, head and neck, liver or kidney cancer. This chain's CDR3 is CASSQDWAVTYNEQFF. The CDR3 DNA reads TGTGCCAGCAGCCAAGATTGGGCGGTAACCTACAATGAGCAGTTCTTC.